This T cell receptor (beta chain) was identified in a study of blood T cell repertoires in COVID-19. Study information: T cells, B-cell-depleted T cells, or PBMCs provided the cDNA or gDNA that served as material.

Original analysis: How many nucleated cells were present was estimated from reference gene primer amplification. TCRdb keeps only in-frame clones here, not all; method: immunoSEQ multiplex PCR. D and trimming come from the DNA, and the V and J calls and clone size come from that table. The sample yields around 40,000 clones, 75% to 90% seen once. This receptor was identified in a man aged 45-65 years with active or convalescent COVID-19. The sample consisted of peripheral blood.

The CDR3 region has the DNA TGTGCCAGCCGAGGGAGGGACACAAGGGAACAGCCCCAGCATTTT. It yields the protein CASRGRDTREQPQHF. The J gene is TRBJ1-5, the V gene TRBV2, with D maybe TRBD1 (6 bases). The germline gives CDR1 SNHLY, CDR2 FYNNEI. This CDR3 spans 15 amino acids. V gave up 8 bases and J gave up 7 bases, with 21 bases separating them.